Listed here are 26 T cell receptor beta chains from one sample, sequenced in a study of siplizumab effects on memory and regulatory T cells. The repertoire was sequenced with immunoSEQ multiplex PCR; TCRdb's copy has only in-frame clones and lacks some. Of about 7,400 clones listed, roughly two thirds are singletons. The sequenced sample was effector memory CD8+ T cells sorted from blood. The sample's subset: unstimulated CD8+ effector memory T cells. The receptors come from a human donor in good health.

By share of the sample, this clone is medium-sized. V is TRBV11-2 and J is TRBJ2-7; 7 nucleotides line up with TRBD2. Trimming took 4 bases from V and 5 from J; bases not matched to a gene: 11. This CDR3 region has 15 residues. CDR1 is SGHAT and CDR2 is FQNNGV in the germline V gene. CDR3 residues: CASSSISGTMNEQYF. DNA for the CDR3: TGTGCCAGCAGCTCGATATCCGGGACTATGAACGAGCAGTACTTC.

This clone was seen a few times. V is TRBV28 and J is TRBJ1-1; D remains unclear. The V end lost 6 bases, the J end lost 1 base, and 6 bases lay between the germline ends. The CDR3 runs to 12 residues. Germline CDR1 reads MDHEN; CDR2 reads SYDVKM. The CDR3 DNA reads TGTGCCAGCAGCGGTTCGAACACTGAAGCTTTCTTT. Protein product: CASSGSNTEAFF.

The V and J genes are TRBV28 and TRBJ2-3; 9 bases agree with TRBD2. The V segment lost 6 bases and the J segment 2 bases; nucleotides outside the gene matches: 9. The germline CDR1 and CDR2 sequences are MDHEN and SYDVKM. The CDR3 consists of 16 residues. The CDR3 sequence: CASRERTSVPTDTQYF. CDR3 nucleotides: TGTGCCAGCAGAGAAAGGACTAGCGTACCCACAGATACGCAGTATTTT.

Only a few counts were recorded for this clone. The chain links TRBV12-5 to TRBJ2-2; 8 nucleotides align to TRBD1. This CDR3 comprises 14 residues. Trimming took 1 base from V and 5 from J; bases not matched to a gene: 0. Germline V lookup: CDR1 LGHNT, CDR2 FRNRAP. CDR3 coding DNA: TGTGCTAGTGGTTTGGACAGGGGGACCGGGGAGCTGTTTTTT. Amino acids: CASGLDRGTGELFF.

The CDR3 here is CASSRQPVVDEQFF. The CDR3 coding sequence is TGTGCCAGCAGCCGCCAACCCGTGGTGGATGAGCAGTTCTTC. This chain connects TRBV9 to TRBJ2-1; no clear D gene. Germline lookup yields CDR1 SGDLS and CDR2 YYNGEE. The CDR3 spans 14 residues. V gave up 4 bases and J gave up 8 bases, with 16 bases separating them.

The chain is built from TRBV23-1 and TRBJ2-7; unclear D gene. TRBV23-1 is an ORF, and what it does is uncertain. The CDR3 loop spans 11 amino acids. V was trimmed by 8 bases and J by 6 bases, leaving 11 bases between them. The CDR3 DNA reads as TGCGCCAGCCCGCAATCTGGCGAGCAGTACTTC. This gives the protein CASPQSGEQYF.

J is TRBJ1-4 and V is TRBV7-9; unclear D gene. This CDR3 spans 14 amino acids. With 5 bases removed from V and 7 bases from J, the gap between germline ends came to 14 bases. Germline-derived CDR1 and CDR2 are SEHNR and FQNEAQ (reference sequence). CDR3 sequence: CASSLIGSAEKLFF. The CDR3 nucleotides are TGTGCCAGCAGCCTAATCGGGTCGGCTGAAAAACTGTTTTTT.

The chain employs TRBV5-1 and TRBJ2-1; tentatively, D is TRBD2 (5 bases). From germline, CDR1 is SGHRS and CDR2 YFSETQ. V shed 4 bases and J shed 9 bases, with 14 bases lying between them. This CDR3 has 13 residues. Here the CDR3 DNA reads TGCGCCAGCAGCCCCAAATTCGAGGGTGAGCAGTTCTTC. Protein product: CASSPKFEGEQFF.

This clone showed up just a few times. The gene calls are TRBV15 and TRBJ1-5; 10 bases are shared with TRBD1. The trim removed 5 bases at V and 3 bases at J, leaving 1 base unmatched. CDR1 and CDR2 from the germline V gene are LNHNV and YYDKDF (reference sequence). The CDR3 runs to 14 residues. CDR3 loop: CATSGTGDNQPQHF. The CDR3 bases are TGTGCCACCAGCGGGACAGGGGACAATCAGCCCCAGCATTTT.

The gene calls are TRBV11-2 and TRBJ2-7; 8 bases match TRBD1. The V gene end was trimmed by 6 bases and the J gene end by 5 bases; junction bases not matched to a gene: 12. The germline V gene encodes CDR1 SGHAT and CDR2 FQNNGV. This CDR3 has 15 amino acids. CDR3 amino acids: CASRSTRGRVDEQYF. CDR3 coding DNA: TGTGCCAGCAGATCAACCAGGGGGCGGGTCGACGAGCAGTACTTC.

The chain's CDR3 is CASSYSSGNYNEQFF. The CDR3 bases are TGTGCCAGCAGTTACTCTAGCGGGAACTACAATGAGCAGTTCTTC. This sequence joins TRBV6-5 and TRBJ2-1; 8 bases match TRBD2. The germline gives CDR1 MNHEY, CDR2 SVGAGI. V gave up 0 bases and J gave up 3 bases; unmatched junction bases: 1. The length of the CDR3 is 15 residues.

This clone was counted between two and nine times. The rearrangement joins TRBV6-4 to TRBJ2-3, with 9 bases that match TRBD2. Germline CDR1 MRHNA, CDR2 SNTAGT. Losses at the gene ends were 6 bases for V and 5 bases for J; bases not matched to a gene: 9. CDR3 length equals 15 residues. Here the CDR3 reads CASSPGAGGKDTQYF. The CDR3 DNA is TGTGCCAGCAGCCCCGGGGCGGGAGGGAAAGATACGCAGTATTTT.

The gene calls are TRBV18 and TRBJ1-1; the D is unclear. Per germline, CDR1 KGHSH and CDR2 LQKENI. V dropped 1 base and J dropped 2 bases, with 5 bases sitting between them. CDR3 size: 13 residues. Here the CDR3 DNA reads TGTGCCAGCTCACCACAGGGTAACACTGAAGCTTTCTTT. Translated: CASSPQGNTEAFF. The full variable domain, rest sourced from reference TRBV18 and TRBJ1-1, is NAGVMQNPRHLVRRRGQEARLRCSPMKGHSHVYWYRQLPEEGLKFMVYLQKENIIDESGMPKERFSAEFPKEGPSILRIQQVVRGDSAAYFCASSPQGNTEAFFGQGTRLTVV.

The chain employs TRBV18 and TRBJ2-7; D unclear. The CDR3 loop spans 12 amino acids. From germline, CDR1 is KGHSH and CDR2 LQKENI. The V and J ends lost 3 bases and 3 bases respectively, with 6 bases between them. CDR3 in amino acids: CASSPDYYEQYF. As DNA, the CDR3 is TGTGCCAGCTCACCGGATTACTACGAGCAGTACTTC.

J is TRBJ2-1 and V is TRBV7-9; D might be TRBD1 (5 bases). The V end was cut by 1 base, the J end by 6 bases, with 7 bases between. The CDR3 sequence is 13 residues long. Germline V gene lookup returns CDR1 SEHNR and CDR2 FQNEAQ (reference sequence). CDR3 in amino acids: CASSLEGLNEQFF. Here the CDR3 DNA reads TGTGCCAGCAGCTTAGAGGGGCTCAATGAGCAGTTCTTC.

The chain recombines TRBV19 with TRBJ2-7; D unresolved. CDR1 is LNHDA, CDR2 SQIVND, per germline (reference sequence). Between the trimmed V and J ends, which lost 1 base and 0 bases, there was a span of 7 bases. The CDR3 is made up of 14 amino acids. CDR3 sequence reads: CASSIGRGSYEQYF. The CDR3, as DNA: TGTGCCAGTAGTATAGGTAGAGGCTCCTACGAGCAGTACTTC. The variable domain in full, with the rest retrieved from reference TRBV19 and TRBJ2-7, is DGGITQSPKYLFRKEGQNVTLSCEQNLNHDAMYWYRQDPGQGLRLIYYSQIVNDFQKGDIAEGYSVSREKKESFPLTVTSAQKNPTAFYLCASSIGRGSYEQYFGPGTRLTVT.

For this clone: Given a much more abundant clone one base away, this may be a read error. The chain employs TRBV6-6 and TRBJ2-2; D call uncertain. The CDR3 totals 13 residues. The germline gives CDR1 MNHNY, CDR2 SVGAGI (reference sequence). DNA for the CDR3: TGTGCCAGCAGTGACTCGGCCACCGGGGAGCTGTTTTTT. Protein sequence: CASSDSATGELFF.

The V and J genes are TRBV14 and TRBJ2-4, with D possibly matching TRBD2 (6 bases). CDR1 is SGHDN, CDR2 FVKESK, per germline. Trimming cost V 3 bases and J 0 bases, with 6 bases left between them. This CDR3 has 14 amino acids. The CDR3 is CASSHGRAKNIQYF. In DNA, the CDR3 is TGTGCCAGCAGCCACGGGAGAGCCAAAAACATTCAGTACTTC.

To note about this clone: In the same sample, other DNA sequences code for this CDR3. This rearrangement joins TRBV5-1 to TRBJ2-1; 7 bases match TRBD1. This CDR3 contains 15 residues. V trimming: 5 bases; J trimming: 8 bases; junction bases outside the gene matches: 13. Germline V gene sequence: CDR1 SGHRS, CDR2 YFSETQ. CDR3 nucleotide sequence: TGCGCCAGCAGTCCGACAGGGAAAGGTTCGGATGAGCAGTTCTTC. Translating gives CASSPTGKGSDEQFF.

Only a few counts were recorded for this clone. The chain recombines TRBV27 with TRBJ1-1; D remains unclear. The CDR3 has 12 residues. From germline, CDR1 is MNHEY and CDR2 SMNVEV (reference sequence). Trimming pared 2 bases from V and 4 bases from J, leaving 5 bases between. The CDR3 protein is CASSLLGTEAFF. CDR3 sequence (DNA): TGTGCCAGCAGTTTACTTGGCACTGAAGCTTTCTTT.

The chain employs TRBV6-1 and TRBJ2-2; D uncertain. Per the germline V gene, CDR1 is MNHNS and CDR2 is SASEGT. The CDR3 length is 15 residues. Trimming removed 3 bases from V and 3 bases from J, with 11 bases in between. CDR3 DNA sequence: TGTGCCAGCAGTGATGGTGGGCGCGACACCGGGGAGCTGTTTTTT. Residues: CASSDGGRDTGELFF.

This rearrangement joins TRBV30 to TRBJ2-7; possibly TRBD1 or TRBD2 for D (5 bases each). This CDR3 region has 17 residues. V gave up 2 bases and J gave up 0 bases, with 20 bases separating them. The germline CDR1 and CDR2 sequences are GTSNPN and SVGIG (reference sequence). The CDR3 DNA reads as TGTGCCTGGAGTTCAATGACCGGGACGGGGAGCTCCTACGAGCAGTACTTC. Protein: CAWSSMTGTGSSYEQYF. The full variable domain, its missing parts supplied by reference TRBV30 and TRBJ2-7, is SQTIHQWPATLVQPVGSPLSLECTVEGTSNPNLYWYRQAAGRGLQLLFYSVGIGQISSEVPQNLSASRPQDRQFILSSKKLLLSDSGFYLCAWSSMTGTGSSYEQYFGPGTRLTVT.

The J gene is TRBJ2-3, the V gene TRBV28, with 14 nucleotides matching TRBD2. V lost 2 bases to trimming and J lost 6 bases; unmatched junction nucleotides: 4. Germline V CDR1 and CDR2: MDHEN, SYDVKM. This CDR3 contains 16 residues. CDR3 loop: CASSLTTSGRGDTQYF. The CDR3 DNA reads TGTGCCAGCAGTTTAACGACTAGCGGGAGGGGCGATACGCAGTATTTT. Full variable domain (rest looked up from reference TRBV28 and TRBJ2-3): DVKVTQSSRYLVKRTGEKVFLECVQDMDHENMFWYRQDPGLGLRLIYFSYDVKMKEKGDIPEGYSVSREKKERFSLILESASTNQTSMYLCASSLTTSGRGDTQYFGPGTRLTVL.

By share, this clone ranks as medium-sized. V usage is TRBV29-1 and J usage is TRBJ2-1, with D possibly being TRBD1 (5 bases). The CDR3 length is 10 residues. The germline gives CDR1 SQVTM, CDR2 ANQGSEA. Trimming pared 8 bases from V and 9 bases from J, leaving 11 bases between. The CDR3 region has the DNA TGCAGCTCTGGGGCGGTTGAGCAGTTCTTC. It yields the protein CSSGAVEQFF.

This chain joins TRBV9 and TRBJ2-3; D not resolved. Germline loops: CDR1 SGDLS, CDR2 YYNGEE. Trimming shortened V by 3 bases and J by 2 bases, and 10 bases separated the two germline ends. This CDR3 comprises 14 residues. The chain's CDR3 is CASSAEGSTDTQYF. DNA for the CDR3: TGTGCCAGCAGCGCCGAAGGTTCCACAGATACGCAGTATTTT.

The count of this clone is one. This chain links TRBV7-6 with TRBJ1-1; 7 nucleotides agree with TRBD1. With 4 bases clipped from V and 8 bases from J, the junction kept 13 bases outside the gene matches. The CDR3 runs to 15 residues. CDR1 SGHVS and CDR2 FNYEAQ come from the germline V gene. As DNA, the CDR3 is TGTGCCAGCAGCTCCTACCCCCGGGACAGCCCAGAAGCTTTCTTT. Protein: CASSSYPRDSPEAFF. The variable domain in full, with the rest retrieved from reference TRBV7-6 and TRBJ1-1, is GAGVSQSPRYKVTKRGQDVALRCDPISGHVSLYWYRQALGQGPEFLTYFNYEAQQDKSGLPNDRFSAERPEGSISTLTIQRTEQRDSAMYRCASSSYPRDSPEAFFGQGTRLTVV.